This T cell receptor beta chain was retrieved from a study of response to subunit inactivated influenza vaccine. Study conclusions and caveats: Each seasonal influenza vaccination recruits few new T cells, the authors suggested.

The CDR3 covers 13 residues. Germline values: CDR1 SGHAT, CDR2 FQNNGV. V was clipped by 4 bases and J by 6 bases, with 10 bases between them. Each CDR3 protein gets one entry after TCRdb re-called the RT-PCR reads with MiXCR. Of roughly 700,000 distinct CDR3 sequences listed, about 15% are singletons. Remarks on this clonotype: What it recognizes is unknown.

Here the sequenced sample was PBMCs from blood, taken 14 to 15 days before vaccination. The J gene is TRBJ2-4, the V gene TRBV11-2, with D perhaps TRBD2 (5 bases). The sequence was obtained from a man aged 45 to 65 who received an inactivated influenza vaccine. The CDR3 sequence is CASSSGIANIQYF. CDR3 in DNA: TGTGCCAGCAGCTCCGGGATAGCAAACATTCAGTACTTC.